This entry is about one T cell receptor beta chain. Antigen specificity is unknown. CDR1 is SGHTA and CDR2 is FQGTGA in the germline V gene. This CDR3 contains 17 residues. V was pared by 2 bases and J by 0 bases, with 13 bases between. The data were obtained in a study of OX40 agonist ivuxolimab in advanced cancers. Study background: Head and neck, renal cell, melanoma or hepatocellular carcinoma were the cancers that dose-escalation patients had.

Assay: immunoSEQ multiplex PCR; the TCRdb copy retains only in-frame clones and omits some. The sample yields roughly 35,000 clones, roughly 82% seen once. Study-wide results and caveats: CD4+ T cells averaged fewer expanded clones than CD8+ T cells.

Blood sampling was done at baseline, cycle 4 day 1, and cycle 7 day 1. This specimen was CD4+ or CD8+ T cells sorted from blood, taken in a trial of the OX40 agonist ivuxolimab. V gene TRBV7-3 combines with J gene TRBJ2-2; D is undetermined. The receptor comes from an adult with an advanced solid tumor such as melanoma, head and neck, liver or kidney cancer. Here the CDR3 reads CASSLLPSNTNTGELFF. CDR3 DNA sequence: TGTGCCAGCAGCTTATTACCCTCTAACACGAACACCGGGGAGCTGTTTTTT.